These 21 T cell receptor beta chains originate from one sample sequenced in a study of T cells in localized non-small cell lung cancer. Generated by immunoSEQ multiplex PCR, the TCRdb table keeps only in-frame clones and is missing some. The sample shows about 23,000 clones, 70% to 90% of them seen only once. Source: peripheral blood, taken before any cancer treatment. These receptors were obtained from a male donor older than 55 with stage I lung adenocarcinoma.

The chain recombines TRBV15 with TRBJ2-7; TRBD1 aligns across 8 bases. Germline CDR1 LNHNV, CDR2 YYDKDF (reference sequence). V lost 0 bases to trimming and J lost 3 bases; unmatched junction nucleotides: 4. This CDR3 spans 15 amino acids. The CDR3 loop is CATSRDRQGFYEQYF. The CDR3 DNA follows: TGTGCCACCAGCAGAGACCGACAGGGGTTCTACGAGCAGTACTTC. Supplemented by reference TRBV15 and TRBJ2-7, the full variable domain reads DAMVIQNPRYQVTQFGKPVTLSCSQTLNHNVMYWYQQKSSQAPKLLFHYYDKDFNNEADTPDNFQSRRPNTSFCFLDIRSPGLGDTAMYLCATSRDRQGFYEQYFGPGTRLTVT.

The chain combines TRBV6-5 with TRBJ2-3; D might be TRBD2 (5 bases). This CDR3 has 15 residues. Germline V gives CDR1 MNHEY, CDR2 SVGAGI. V was pared by 3 bases and J by 0 bases, with 10 bases between. The CDR3 reads CASSYGRASTDTQYF. As DNA, the CDR3 is TGTGCCAGCAGTTATGGGCGGGCTAGCACAGATACGCAGTATTTT.

CDR3 DNA: TGTGCCAGCAGCTCGGGGGGTTCGGAGGCTGGCTACACCTTC. It yields the protein CASSSGGSEAGYTF. This chain links TRBV5-5 with TRBJ1-2; a possible D gene is TRBD1 (5 bases). The CDR3 contains 14 residues. Trimming stripped 3 bases from V and 7 bases from J, with 16 bases between. Germline V gene data show CDR1 as SGHKS and CDR2 as YYEKEE (reference sequence).

The rearrangement joins TRBV30 to TRBJ2-2; no definite D call. Trimming pared 0 bases from V and 8 bases from J, leaving 13 bases between. The CDR3 has 14 amino acids. Germline values: CDR1 GTSNPN, CDR2 SVGIG (reference sequence). The CDR3 protein is CAWSVRVFRGELFF. The CDR3 region has the DNA TGTGCCTGGAGTGTACGGGTCTTCAGGGGGGAGCTGTTTTTT.

The chain has TRBV9 and TRBJ2-5; either TRBD1 or TRBD2 may supply D (5 bases each). Trimming took off 4 bases at V and 1 base at J, with 11 bases between the two ends. The CDR3 has 14 amino acids. Germline CDR1 and CDR2: SGDLS and YYNGEE. In DNA form, the CDR3 reads TGTGCCAGCAGCCCTGGGACGTCCCAAGAGACCCAGTACTTC. Translation gives CASSPGTSQETQYF.

This chain connects TRBV27 to TRBJ2-2; D possibly matches TRBD1 or TRBD2 (5 bases each). Trimming removed 6 bases at V and 3 bases at J, with 14 bases between. This CDR3 is built from 15 residues. CDR1 MNHEY and CDR2 SMNVEV come from the germline V gene (reference sequence). The CDR3 nucleotides read TGTGCCAGCAGACTAGTGGGGCAGTACACCGGGGAGCTGTTTTTT. Its protein is CASRLVGQYTGELFF.

The chain uses TRBV5-4 and TRBJ2-7; a possible D gene is TRBD2 (5 bases). With 0 bases removed from V and 1 base from J, the gap between germline ends came to 11 bases. CDR1 and CDR2 from the germline V gene are SGHNT and YYREEE (reference sequence). This CDR3 spans 15 amino acids. CDR3 nucleotides: TGTGCCAGCAGCTTGGATATTCGGGGATCCTACGAGCAGTACTTC. This codes for CASSLDIRGSYEQYF.

The chain combines TRBV10-3 with TRBJ2-7; 10 bases map to TRBD1. From germline, CDR1 is ENHRY and CDR2 SYGVKD. V dropped 4 bases and J dropped 5; count of bases not matched to a gene: 5. The CDR3 contains 14 residues. The CDR3 DNA sequence: TGTGCCATCAGTGGGGGACAGGGGATCAACGAGCAGTACTTC. Encoded protein: CAISGGQGINEQYF.

This clone was counted a few times. The rearrangement uses TRBV5-1 and TRBJ1-5; D call uncertain. The CDR3 covers 15 residues. Looked up from germline, CDR1 is SGHRS and CDR2 is YFSETQ. The V end was cut by 4 bases, the J end by 6 bases, with 17 bases between. The CDR3 is CASSPAGGIRQPQHF. CDR3 bases: TGCGCCAGCAGCCCAGCAGGCGGTATTCGTCAGCCCCAGCATTTT.

The chain employs TRBV6-1 and TRBJ1-2; 8 bases align to TRBD1. J was trimmed by 7 bases and V by 6 bases; bases with no gene match: 7. CDR3 length equals 13 residues. Germline CDR1 and CDR2: MNHNS and SASEGT. CDR3 amino acids: CASSRQGIGGYTF. The CDR3 DNA follows: TGTGCCAGCAGCAGACAGGGGATCGGTGGCTACACCTTC.

The genes are TRBV30 and TRBJ1-5; D is ambiguous. This CDR3 region has 15 residues. CDR1 and CDR2 from the germline V gene are GTSNPN and SVGIG (reference sequence). Trimming removed 1 base at V and 1 base at J, with 11 bases between. The CDR3 loop reads CAWSDLGRSNQPQHF. DNA of the CDR3: TGTGCCTGGAGTGATTTGGGCAGGAGCAATCAGCCCCAGCATTTT.

The rearrangement uses TRBV7-9 and TRBJ2-3; TRBD2 matches 9 bases. The V segment lost 6 bases and the J segment 6 bases; nucleotides outside the gene matches: 13. This CDR3 has 16 amino acids. Germline assignment: CDR1 SEHNR and CDR2 FQNEAQ (reference sequence). The CDR3 sequence is CASSLALAGSRDTQYF. The CDR3 region has the DNA TGTGCCAGCAGTCTAGCCCTAGCGGGAAGTCGCGATACGCAGTATTTT. The full variable domain, rest sourced from reference TRBV7-9 and TRBJ2-3, is DTGVSQNPRHKITKRGQNVTFRCDPISEHNRLYWYRQTLGQGPEFLTYFQNEAQLEKSRLLSDRFSAERPKGSFSTLEIQRTEQGDSAMYLCASSLALAGSRDTQYFGPGTRLTVL.

The chain combines TRBV5-1 with TRBJ2-7; 13 nucleotides align to TRBD2. Trimming removed 4 bases from V and 6 bases from J; junction bases left unmatched: 4. The CDR3 sequence is 14 residues long. Looked up from germline, CDR1 is SGHRS and CDR2 is YFSETQ. In nucleotides, the CDR3 is TGCGCCAGCAGCCGGACTAGCGGGAGCCGCGAGCAGTACTTC. Translated, it gives CASSRTSGSREQYF.

In its sample, this clone was seen once. This chain connects TRBV6-1 to TRBJ2-1; D gene unclear. CDR3 size: 13 residues. V lost 11 bases, J lost 1 base, and 12 bases lay in between. Germline loops: CDR1 MNHNS, CDR2 SASEGT. Here the CDR3 reads CAVEGPSYNEQFF. As DNA, the CDR3 is TGTGCCGTAGAAGGGCCTTCCTACAATGAGCAGTTCTTC.

The CDR3 bases are TGCAGCTACGGTTGGACTAGCGGGAGGGCCTCCTACAATGAGCAGTTCTTC. Its translation is CSYGWTSGRASYNEQFF. The genes are TRBV29-1 and TRBJ2-1; 15 bases are a match to TRBD2. CDR1 and CDR2 from the germline V gene are SQVTM and ANQGSEA. The CDR3 is 17 amino acids. The junction had 8 bases not matched to a gene; V was cut back by 8 bases and J by 0 bases.

The chain employs TRBV5-4 and TRBJ2-2, with no clear D. The V and J ends lost 1 base and 4 bases respectively, with 8 bases between them. Germline V gene lookup returns CDR1 SGHNT and CDR2 YYREEE (reference sequence). The CDR3 sequence is 14 residues long. Written as DNA, the CDR3 is TGTGCCAGCAGCTTGCGGGTGAGCACCGGGGAGCTGTTTTTT. It translates to CASSLRVSTGELFF. Using reference TRBV5-4 and TRBJ2-2 for the parts outside the CDR3, the full variable domain is ETGVTQSPTHLIKTRGQQVTLRCSSQSGHNTVSWYQQALGQGPQFIFQYYREEENGRGNFPPRFSGLQFPNYSSELNVNALELDDSALYLCASSLRVSTGELFFGEGSRLTVL.

The J gene is TRBJ2-7, the V gene TRBV5-5, with D maybe TRBD1 (6 bases). The CDR3 is 14 amino acids. CDR1 SGHKS and CDR2 YYEKEE come from the germline V gene (reference sequence). Between the trimmed V and J ends, which lost 4 bases and 5 bases, there was a span of 16 bases. The CDR3 nucleotides read TGTGCCAGCAGCAGATCAACAGGGTACCACGAGCAGTACTTC. It encodes CASSRSTGYHEQYF.

This clone was recorded a few times. The gene calls are TRBV19 and TRBJ2-3, with a possible D match to TRBD2 (5 bases). The CDR3 extends over 17 amino acids. The V gene lost 7 bases and the J gene lost 3 bases, with 23 bases spanning the gap. The germline V gene encodes CDR1 LNHDA and CDR2 SQIVND (reference sequence). CDR3 nucleotide sequence: TGTGCCAGTACCCAATTGGCGGGCCTGCACCGTACAGATACGCAGTATTTT. It yields the protein CASTQLAGLHRTDTQYF.

This chain connects TRBV6-5 to TRBJ1-5, with a tentative D call TRBD1 (6 bases). V was cut by 0 bases and J by 7 bases, with 10 bases left in between. The length of the CDR3 is 14 residues. CDR1 is MNHEY and CDR2 is SVGAGI in the germline V gene. This CDR3 is CASSYSQGRQPQHF. CDR3 nucleotides: TGTGCCAGCAGTTACTCACAGGGACGACAGCCCCAGCATTTT.

The chain has TRBV7-2 and TRBJ2-7; 9 bases are shared with TRBD1. CDR1 and CDR2 from the germline V gene are SGHTA and FQGNSA. With V trimmed by 2 bases and J by 13 bases, 9 bases remained unmatched. The CDR3 length is 13 residues. The CDR3 coding sequence is TGTGCCAGCAGCTTAAGCGACAGGGGGAATCTTTACTTC. It translates to CASSLSDRGNLYF.

V is TRBV7-2 and J is TRBJ2-7; 8 bases map to TRBD1. Looked up from germline, CDR1 is SGHTA and CDR2 is FQGNSA. The CDR3 is made up of 15 amino acids. The junction had 4 bases not matched to a gene; V was cut back by 1 base and J by 2 bases. The CDR3 loop is CASSLVGTGPYEQYF. Here the CDR3 DNA reads TGTGCCAGCAGCTTAGTTGGGACAGGCCCCTACGAGCAGTACTTC. The entire variable domain, with the rest obtained from reference TRBV7-2 and TRBJ2-7, is as follows: GAGVSQSPSNKVTEKGKDVELRCDPISGHTALYWYRQSLGQGLEFLIYFQGNSAPDKSGLPSDRFSAERTGGSVSTLTIQRTQQEDSAVYLCASSLVGTGPYEQYFGPGTRLTVT.